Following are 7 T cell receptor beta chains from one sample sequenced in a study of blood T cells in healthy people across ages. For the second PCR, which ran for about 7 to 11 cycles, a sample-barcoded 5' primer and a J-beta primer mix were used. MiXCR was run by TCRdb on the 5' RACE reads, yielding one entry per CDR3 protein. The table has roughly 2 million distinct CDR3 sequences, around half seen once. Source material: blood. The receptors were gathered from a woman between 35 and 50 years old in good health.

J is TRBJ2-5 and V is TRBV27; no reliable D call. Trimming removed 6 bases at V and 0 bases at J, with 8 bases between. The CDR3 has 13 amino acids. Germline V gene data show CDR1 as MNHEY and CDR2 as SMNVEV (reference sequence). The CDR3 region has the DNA TGTGCCAGCAGATCAGAGTACCAAGAGACCCAGTACTTC. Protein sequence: CASRSEYQETQYF.

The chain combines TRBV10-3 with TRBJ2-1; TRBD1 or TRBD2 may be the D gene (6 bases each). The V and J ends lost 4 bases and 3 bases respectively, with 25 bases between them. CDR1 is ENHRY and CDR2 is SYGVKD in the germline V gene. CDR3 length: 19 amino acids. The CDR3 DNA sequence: TGTGCCATCAGTGGACCTCCGGGAGATAAGGGGGGAGACTACAATGAGCAGTTCTTC. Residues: CAISGPPGDKGGDYNEQFF.

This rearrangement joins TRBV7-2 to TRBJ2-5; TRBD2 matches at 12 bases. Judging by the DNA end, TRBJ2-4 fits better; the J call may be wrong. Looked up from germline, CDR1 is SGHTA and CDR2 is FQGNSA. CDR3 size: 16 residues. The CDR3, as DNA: TGTGCCAGCAGCTTATGGCTAGCGGGGGGGCAAAACATTCAGTACTTC. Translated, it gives CASSLWLAGGQNIQYF.

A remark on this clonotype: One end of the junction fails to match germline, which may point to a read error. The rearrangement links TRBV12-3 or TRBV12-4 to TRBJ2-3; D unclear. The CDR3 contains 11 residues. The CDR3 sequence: CASILEDTQYF. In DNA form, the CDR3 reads TGTGCCAGCATTTTAGAAGATACGCAGTATTTT.

Written as DNA, the CDR3 is TGTGCCAACAGCATAACGGGACAGCCATACGAGCAGTACTTC. Amino acid sequence: CANSITGQPYEQYF. The chain recombines TRBV6-1 with TRBJ2-5; the match to TRBD1 covers 7 bases. The J call is doubtful: the DNA matches TRBJ2-7 better. CDR3 length: 14 residues. Germline assignment: CDR1 MNHNS and CDR2 SASEGT.

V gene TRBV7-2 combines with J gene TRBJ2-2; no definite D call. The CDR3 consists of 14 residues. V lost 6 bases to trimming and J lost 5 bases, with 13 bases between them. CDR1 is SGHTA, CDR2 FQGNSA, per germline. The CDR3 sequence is CASREIARTGELFF. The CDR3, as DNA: TGTGCCAGCAGGGAAATAGCCCGGACCGGGGAGCTGTTTTTT.

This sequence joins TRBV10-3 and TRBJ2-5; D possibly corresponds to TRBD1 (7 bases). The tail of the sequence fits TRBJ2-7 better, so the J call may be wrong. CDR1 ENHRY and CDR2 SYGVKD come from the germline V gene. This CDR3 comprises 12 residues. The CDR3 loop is CAISQGGNEQYF. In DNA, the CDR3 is TGTGCCATCAGTCAGGGGGGTAACGAGCAGTACTTC.